What follows are 19 T cell receptor beta chains derived from one specimen sequenced in a study of T cell changes during pregnancy in multiple sclerosis. Clones were read by immunoSEQ multiplex PCR, and TCRdb kept only the in-frame ones, dropping some. The repertoire holds around 79,000 clones, with 90% to 95% as singletons. Sequencing was performed on CD4+ T cells from peripheral blood mononuclear cells, taken in the second trimester of pregnancy. All receptors derive from a female donor with multiple sclerosis, enrolled in a pregnancy study.

This sequence joins TRBV20-1 and TRBJ1-4, with D maybe TRBD1 (6 bases). This CDR3 spans 11 amino acids. Germline V CDR1 and CDR2: DFQATT, SNEGSKA (reference sequence). V dropped 6 bases and J dropped 7 bases, with 9 bases sitting between them. The CDR3 DNA reads as TGCAGTGCCAGGGGTTCTGAAAAACTGTTTTTT. Protein sequence: CSARGSEKLFF.

The J gene is TRBJ1-1, the V gene TRBV9; D possibly corresponds to TRBD1 (5 bases). Trimming removed 4 bases from V and 0 bases from J, with 22 bases in between. This CDR3 comprises 18 residues. The germline V gene has CDR1 SGDLS and CDR2 YYNGEE. The CDR3 sequence is CASSPRRAGGSVNTEAFF. The CDR3 DNA reads TGTGCCAGCAGCCCTCGTCGGGCGGGGGGTTCGGTGAACACTGAAGCTTTCTTT.

The chain employs TRBV2 and TRBJ1-5; the D gene is possibly TRBD1 (5 bases). V was cut by 6 bases and J by 5 bases, with 11 bases left in between. CDR3 length equals 13 residues. The germline gives CDR1 SNHLY, CDR2 FYNNEI. DNA of the CDR3: TGTGCCAGCAGCCCCGGGACTTATCAGCCCCAGCATTTT. Protein product: CASSPGTYQPQHF.

CDR3 coding DNA: TGTGCCAGCAGCTCCAAGGGGACTAGCGGGAGACGGGAAGAGACCCAGTACTTC. This translates into CASSSKGTSGRREETQYF. The J gene is TRBJ2-5, the V gene TRBV7-2; 14 nucleotides align to TRBD2. The germline CDR1 and CDR2 sequences are SGHTA and FQGNSA. This CDR3 spans 18 amino acids. J gave up 3 bases and V 4 bases, and 10 bases lay outside the gene matches. The full variable domain, rest sourced from reference TRBV7-2 and TRBJ2-5, is GAGVSQSPSNKVTEKGKDVELRCDPISGHTALYWYRQSLGQGLEFLIYFQGNSAPDKSGLPSDRFSAERTGGSVSTLTIQRTQQEDSAVYLCASSSKGTSGRREETQYFGPGTRLLVL.

The chain links TRBV4-3 to TRBJ1-4; D is uncertain. The CDR3 has 14 residues. The ends were cut back, 0 bases at V and 15 bases at J, with 17 bases in the middle. Germline lookup yields CDR1 LGHNA and CDR2 YSLEER. The chain's CDR3 is CASSQETRIGEMFF. CDR3 in DNA: TGCGCCAGCAGCCAAGAGACCCGCATCGGAGAGATGTTTTTT.

This chain joins TRBV7-9 and TRBJ1-2; D is unresolved. The V end lost 0 bases, the J end lost 6 bases, and 8 bases lay between the germline ends. Germline V CDR1 and CDR2: SEHNR, FQNEAQ (reference sequence). The CDR3 has 13 residues. For the CDR3, the DNA is TGTGCCAGCAGCTTAGCGGGAGCGAATGGCTACACCTTC. It codes for CASSLAGANGYTF.

This chain connects TRBV15 to TRBJ2-5, with D possibly matching TRBD2 (5 bases). Germline lookup yields CDR1 LNHNV and CDR2 YYDKDF (reference sequence). The CDR3 is made up of 13 amino acids. Trimming shortened V by 4 bases and J by 2 bases, and 8 bases separated the two germline ends. The CDR3 DNA is TGTGCCACCAGCACGGGGTATCAAGAGACCCAGTACTTC. This translates into CATSTGYQETQYF.

V usage is TRBV11-3 and J usage is TRBJ1-1; D is ambiguous. Germline V gene sequence: CDR1 SGHNT, CDR2 YENEEA. V was pared by 5 bases and J by 1 base, with 5 bases between. CDR3 size: 12 residues. The CDR3 sequence is CASSTGNTEAFF. CDR3 DNA sequence: TGTGCCAGCAGCACGGGGAACACTGAAGCTTTCTTT.

The gene calls are TRBV6-1 and TRBJ2-3; TRBD1 agrees at 7 bases. With 1 base clipped from V and 0 bases from J, the junction kept 1 base outside the gene matches. Looked up from germline, CDR1 is MNHNS and CDR2 is SASEGT. CDR3 length: 15 residues. CDR3 protein: CASSEEGASTDTQYF. In nucleotides, the CDR3 is TGTGCCAGCAGTGAAGAGGGGGCGAGCACAGATACGCAGTATTTT.

The chain has TRBV30 and TRBJ1-1; 7 bases are a match to TRBD1. This CDR3 region has 13 residues. Looked up from germline, CDR1 is GTSNPN and CDR2 is SVGIG (reference sequence). The V segment lost 3 bases and the J segment 7 bases; nucleotides outside the gene matches: 8. CDR3 DNA: TGTGCCTGGAGCCGACAGGGATGGAATGAAGCTTTCTTT. Protein product: CAWSRQGWNEAFF.

The rearrangement uses TRBV9 and TRBJ2-1; 8 bases are shared with TRBD1. V lost 4 bases to trimming and J lost 2 bases; unmatched junction nucleotides: 5. Germline V CDR1 and CDR2: SGDLS, YYNGEE. This CDR3 comprises 15 residues. The CDR3 spells CASSPTGGPYNEQFF. The CDR3 DNA is TGTGCCAGCAGCCCCACAGGGGGGCCCTACAATGAGCAGTTCTTC.

CDR3: CASSPDSGGYEQYF. The CDR3 nucleotides are TGTGCCAGCAGCCCGGACTCTGGAGGCTACGAGCAGTACTTC. The V and J genes are TRBV9 and TRBJ2-7; D is possibly TRBD2 (5 bases). There are 14 residues in the CDR3. The V and J ends lost 4 bases and 3 bases respectively, with 14 bases between them. CDR1 is SGDLS and CDR2 is YYNGEE in the germline V gene.

The chain joins TRBV30 to TRBJ2-7, with D possibly TRBD1 on 5 matching bases. V lost 0 bases to trimming and J lost 8 bases, with 5 bases between them. CDR1 GTSNPN and CDR2 SVGIG come from the germline V gene (reference sequence). The CDR3 spans 10 residues. Here the CDR3 DNA reads TGTGCCTGGAGTGTGGACAAGCAGTACTTC. Translation: CAWSVDKQYF.

This clone was counted a single time. The chain combines TRBV27 with TRBJ2-3, with a tentative D call TRBD2 (6 bases). Trimming removed 6 bases at V and 0 bases at J, with 10 bases between. Germline V lookup: CDR1 MNHEY, CDR2 SMNVEV (reference sequence). CDR3 length equals 14 residues. The DNA of the CDR3 is TGTGCCAGCAGCCCGACTAGGAGCACAGATACGCAGTATTTT. Translating gives CASSPTRSTDTQYF.

The chain combines TRBV5-1 with TRBJ2-7; 8 bases match TRBD2. The germline V gene encodes CDR1 SGHRS and CDR2 YFSETQ. This CDR3 contains 12 residues. With V trimmed by 5 bases and J by 5 bases, 3 bases remained unmatched. The CDR3 region is CASSREGHEQYF. CDR3 DNA sequence: TGCGCCAGCAGTCGGGAGGGCCACGAGCAGTACTTC.

J is TRBJ2-5 and V is TRBV29-1; 7 nucleotides align to TRBD1. Germline trimming cut 7 bases from V and 3 bases from J; bases unmatched to any gene: 8. Germline assignment: CDR1 SQVTM and CDR2 ANQGSEA. The CDR3 extends over 13 amino acids. CDR3 DNA sequence: TGCAGCGCCCAGGGACAGTTGAAAGAGACCCAGTACTTC. Protein sequence: CSAQGQLKETQYF.

The chain couples TRBV6-6 to TRBJ2-1; D may be TRBD2 (6 bases). The V end was cut by 3 bases, the J end by 10 bases, with 16 bases between. Germline loops: CDR1 MNHNY, CDR2 SVGAGI (reference sequence). The CDR3 has 14 residues. The CDR3 is CASSYTGETVEQFF. The CDR3 DNA sequence: TGTGCCAGCAGTTATACGGGGGAGACGGTCGAGCAGTTCTTC.

CDR3: CASSQDGAPFANTGELFF. The CDR3 DNA reads TGCGCCAGCAGCCAAGATGGTGCGCCGTTCGCGAACACCGGGGAGCTGTTTTTT. The chain is built from TRBV4-1 and TRBJ2-2; no reliable D call. CDR1 is MGHRA, CDR2 YSYEKL, per germline. Trimming shortened V by 0 bases and J by 0 bases, and 14 bases separated the two germline ends. The CDR3 loop spans 18 amino acids.

DNA for the CDR3: TGTGCCAGCTCACCGGGCCCTTTGTCTAACTATGGCTACACCTTC. Translating it yields CASSPGPLSNYGYTF. V is TRBV18 and J is TRBJ1-2, with D unresolved. V was pared by 3 bases and J by 0 bases, with 11 bases between. The germline V gene has CDR1 KGHSH and CDR2 LQKENI. This CDR3 comprises 15 residues.